Below, one T cell receptor beta chain is given with its context. The sample comes from a study of blood T cell repertoires in COVID-19. Whole-study context: In each case, the material was cDNA or gDNA derived from T cells, B-cell-depleted T cells, or PBMCs.

Authors' processing steps: Estimated nucleated cell counts came from reference gene primer amplification. Clones were sequenced by immunoSEQ multiplex PCR, and TCRdb holds only the in-frame ones, with some missing. Clone size and V and J calls were adopted from that table, with D and trimming inferred from the DNA. Found here are hundreds of thousands of clones, 89% of them singletons; the top ten hold 1% to 1.5%. In germline, CDR1 is SGHRS, CDR2 YFSETQ. The CDR3 is 16 amino acids. V was pared by 0 bases and J by 4 bases, with 6 bases of the junction left unmatched. This rearrangement joins TRBV5-1 to TRBJ1-2; TRBD1 matches 10 bases. The sequence was collected from a man between 35 and 55 years old with acute or convalescent COVID-19. The sequenced material came from peripheral blood. The CDR3 DNA sequence: TGCGCCAGCAGCTTGGTAAGGACAGGGGGAGTCTATGGCTACACCTTC. It yields the protein CASSLVRTGGVYGYTF.